The entry that follows covers one T cell receptor beta chain sequence. Its antigen is unidentified. V lost 8 bases and J 4 bases, leaving 18 bases between the germline ends. Germline V CDR1 and CDR2: MNHEY, SVGAGI. The length of the CDR3 is 14 residues. This record comes from a study of shared clonotypes between healthy human individuals. Study findings and constraints: Non-shared clonotypes had lower generation probabilities than those shared by all four donors.

Data came from immunoSEQ multiplex PCR; TCRdb stores just in-frame clones and leaves some out. The sample has about 2.3 million clones, less than 95% seen once. Sample: naive CD4+ T cells from PBMCs. Subset described: CD45RA+ positively selected. The receptor's source is a man in his late teens or twenties in good health. Some clones in this sample may be carry-over from other donors' samples. The chain uses TRBV6-5 and TRBJ2-7; D uncertain. As DNA, the CDR3 is TGTGCCAGCTGTTCGGGCGGTAGTCGGTACGAGCAGTACTTC. Residues: CASCSGGSRYEQYF.